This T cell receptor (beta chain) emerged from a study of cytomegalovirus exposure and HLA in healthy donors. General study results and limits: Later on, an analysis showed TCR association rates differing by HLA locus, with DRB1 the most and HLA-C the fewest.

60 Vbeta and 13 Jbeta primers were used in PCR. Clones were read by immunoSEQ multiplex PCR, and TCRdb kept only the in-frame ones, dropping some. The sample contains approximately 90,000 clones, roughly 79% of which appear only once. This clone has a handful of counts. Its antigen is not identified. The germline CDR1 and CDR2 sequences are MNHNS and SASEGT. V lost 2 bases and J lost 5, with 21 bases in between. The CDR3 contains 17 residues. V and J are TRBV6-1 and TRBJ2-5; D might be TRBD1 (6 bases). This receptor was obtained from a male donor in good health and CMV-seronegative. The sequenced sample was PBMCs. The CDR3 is CASSESRTASQRETQYF. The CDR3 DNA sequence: TGTGCCAGCAGTGAATCGCGGACAGCCTCTCAAAGGGAGACCCAGTACTTC.